The T cell receptor beta chain under discussion was sequenced for a study of long-term antiretroviral therapy in people with HIV. Study information: Sampling started about a decade before the 2015 immediate-ART recommendation. General observations from the study: Blood dating 2004 to 2017 may reflect older ART regimens. In HIV, the repertoires covered a tighter span of CDR3 lengths than in controls.

This CDR3 has 15 residues. CDR1 and CDR2 (germline): SGHRS, YFSETQ. Deletions cut 6 bases from V and 7 bases from J, with 19 bases between. Clinicians in the United States treated all participants with HIV. A v3.0 immunoSEQ assay was performed at survey level. Only in-frame clones appear in the TCRdb table, and some are missing; sequencing was by immunoSEQ multiplex PCR. The sample records 9,000 to 13,000 clones, around 89% being singletons. For this clone: Its antigen is not known.

This sequence was found in a woman aged 40 to 49 with HIV. The specimen comprised unsorted PBMCs, sampled 0.2 years before starting antiretroviral therapy. The chain uses TRBV5-1 and TRBJ2-2; tentative D call: TRBD2 (7 bases). The CDR3 DNA sequence: TGCGCCAGCACCATTCAAGGGGGGGCCGGCGGGGAGCTGTTTTTT. It codes for CASTIQGGAGGELFF.